Shown below are 2 T cell receptor beta chains from a single sample sequenced in a study of T-cell memory formation after mild COVID-19. TCRdb re-analysed the 5' RACE reads in MiXCR, keeping a single row per CDR3 protein. Of approximately 570,000 distinct CDR3 sequences listed, more than 15% are singletons. Sequenced input: PBMCs or a T cell subset sorted from them (not recorded which). The receptors originated from an adult woman who had mild COVID-19 (a few samples of this study predate the infection). Cell type and time point are not known.

There are a few counts of this clonotype. The V gene is TRBV12-3 or TRBV12-4, the J gene TRBJ1-3; no clear D gene. V dropped 1 base and J dropped 9 bases, with 4 bases sitting between them. The CDR3 contains 11 residues. The CDR3 region is CASSLVSTIYF. The CDR3, as DNA: TGTGCCAGCAGTTTAGTTAGCACCATATATTTT.

This clonotype came up a few times. J is TRBJ2-7 and V is TRBV5-1; 8 bases line up with TRBD1. The V gene's germline CDR1 is SGHRS and CDR2 YFSETQ. The CDR3 spans 15 residues. V lost 4 bases, J lost 2 bases, and 8 bases stayed unmatched. The CDR3 spells CASSPGTGRTYEQYF. Here the CDR3 DNA reads TGCGCCAGCAGCCCGGGGACAGGTAGGACCTACGAGCAGTACTTC.